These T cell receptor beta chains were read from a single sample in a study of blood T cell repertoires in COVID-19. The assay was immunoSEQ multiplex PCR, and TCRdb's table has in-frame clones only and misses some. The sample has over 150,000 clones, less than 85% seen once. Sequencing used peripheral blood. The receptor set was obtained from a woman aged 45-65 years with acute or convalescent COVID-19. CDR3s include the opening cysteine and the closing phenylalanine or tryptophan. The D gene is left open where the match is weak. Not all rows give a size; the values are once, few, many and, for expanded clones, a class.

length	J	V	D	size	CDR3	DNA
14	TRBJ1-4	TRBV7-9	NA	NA	CASSLVEGRSKLFF	TGTGCCAGCAGCTTAGTAGAGGGCAGGAGCAAACTGTTTTTT
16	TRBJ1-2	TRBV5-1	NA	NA	CASSSSPGEANYGYTF	TGCGCCAGCAGCTCCTCCCCTGGAGAGGCTAACTATGGCTACACCTTC
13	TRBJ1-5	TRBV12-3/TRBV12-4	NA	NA	CASSLADNQPQHF	TGTGCCAGCAGTTTGGCAGATAATCAGCCCCAGCATTTT
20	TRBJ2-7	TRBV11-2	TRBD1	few	CASSLDAWGPGQGDSYEQYF	TGTGCCAGCAGCTTAGATGCGTGGGGACCTGGACAGGGGGACAGCTACGAGCAGTACTTC
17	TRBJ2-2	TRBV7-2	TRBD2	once	CASSLTSGSFRTGELFF	TGTGCCAGCAGCTTAACTAGCGGGAGTTTTCGCACCGGGGAGCTGTTTTTT
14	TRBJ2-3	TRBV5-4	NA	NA	CASSPPDGTDTQYF	TGTGCCAGCAGCCCTCCAGACGGGACAGATACGCAGTATTTT
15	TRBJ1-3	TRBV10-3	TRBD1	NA	CAIRRQGSSGNTIYF	TGTGCCATCAGGAGACAGGGAAGTTCTGGAAACACCATATATTTT
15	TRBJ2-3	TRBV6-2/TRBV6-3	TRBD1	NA	CASSYVGQGTDTQYF	TGTGCCAGCAGTTACGTAGGACAGGGAACAGATACGCAGTATTTT
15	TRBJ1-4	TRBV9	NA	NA	CASSPYGRANEKLFF	TGTGCCAGCAGCCCTTATGGCAGGGCAAATGAAAAACTGTTTTTT
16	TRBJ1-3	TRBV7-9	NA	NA	CASSFALRDSGNTIYF	TGTGCCAGCAGCTTTGCTTTACGGGACTCTGGAAACACCATATATTTT
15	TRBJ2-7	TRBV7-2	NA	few	CASSTDPGLLNEQYF	TGTGCCAGCAGCACGGATCCGGGACTCTTAAACGAGCAGTACTTC
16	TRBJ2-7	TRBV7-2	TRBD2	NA	CASSLRLAGGGYEQYF	TGTGCCAGCAGCTTAAGACTAGCGGGGGGAGGCTACGAGCAGTACTTC
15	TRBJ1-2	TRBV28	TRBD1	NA	CASSLGATGGLGYTF	TGTGCCAGCAGTTTGGGGGCGACAGGGGGCCTAGGCTACACCTTC
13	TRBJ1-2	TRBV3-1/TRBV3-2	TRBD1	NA	CASSRGQGAGYTF	TGTGCCAGCAGCCGCGGACAGGGGGCTGGCTACACCTTC
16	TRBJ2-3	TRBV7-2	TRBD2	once	CASSPPGLAGAGTQYF	TGTGCCAGCAGCCCCCCGGGACTAGCGGGAGCTGGTACGCAGTATTTT
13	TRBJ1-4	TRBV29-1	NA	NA	CSVLQSRGEKLFF	TGCAGCGTCCTTCAATCCCGAGGGGAAAAACTGTTTTTT